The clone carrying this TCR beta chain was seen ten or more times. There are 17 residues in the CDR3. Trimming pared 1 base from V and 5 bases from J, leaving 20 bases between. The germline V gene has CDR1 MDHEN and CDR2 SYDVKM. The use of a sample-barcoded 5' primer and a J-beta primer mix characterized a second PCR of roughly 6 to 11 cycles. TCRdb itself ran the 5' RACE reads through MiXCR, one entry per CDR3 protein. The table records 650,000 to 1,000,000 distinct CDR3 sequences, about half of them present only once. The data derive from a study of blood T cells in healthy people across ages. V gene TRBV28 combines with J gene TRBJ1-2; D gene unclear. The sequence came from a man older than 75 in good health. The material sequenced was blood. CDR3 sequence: CASSLYLSRLASYGYTF. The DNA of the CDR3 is TGTGCCAGCAGTTTATACCTCTCGCGGTTGGCTAGTTATGGCTACACCTTC.